This T cell receptor (beta chain) is drawn from a study of blood T cell repertoires in COVID-19. The overall study: T cells, B-cell-depleted T cells, or PBMCs provided the cDNA or gDNA that served as material.

This clone occurred once. Germline V CDR1 and CDR2: SGDLS, YYNGEE. The CDR3 length is 15 residues. V dropped 1 base and J dropped 3; count of bases not matched to a gene: 7. Repertoires were generated with immunoSEQ multiplex PCR, while TCRdb's copy carries only in-frame clones and drops some. This table has more than 120,000 clones, 88% appearing once. Sequencing was done on a sample of peripheral blood. The clonotype was recovered from a human donor in a cohort sampled during active COVID-19. J is TRBJ2-7 and V is TRBV9; 7 bases agree with TRBD1. This CDR3 reads CASSVFETGIYEQYF. The CDR3 DNA sequence: TGTGCCAGCAGCGTATTTGAGACAGGGATCTACGAGCAGTACTTC.